This T cell receptor beta chain stems from a study of human CD8 memory T cell subsets. This clonotype is called medium-sized based on its frequency. UMI-labeled 5' RACE generated the TCR beta libraries. TCRdb reprocessed the 5' RACE reads; each CDR3 protein has one entry and no DNA is given. Its table lists 8,500 to 10,000 distinct CDR3 sequences. There are 15 residues in the CDR3. CDR1 is SGHVS, CDR2 FNYEAQ, per germline. The PBMC were taken from buffy coats (from healthy donors). RNA was obtained from duplicate vials of fewer than 190,000 sorted CD8+ T cells per subset. The sequencing input was CD8+ T cells from PBMCs. This TCR derives from a human donor in good health. The chain links TRBV7-6 to TRBJ1-2; checking the TCRdb D call of TRBD1 is not possible without DNA. The CDR3 sequence: CASSSRQGANYGYTF.